These 24 T cell receptor beta chains were all obtained from the same sample, sequenced in a study of blood T cell repertoires in COVID-19. Assay: immunoSEQ multiplex PCR; the TCRdb copy retains only in-frame clones and omits some. The data contain about 54,000 clones, 88% of them seen just once; the ten biggest clones take up 3% to 3.5%. Sequencing was performed on peripheral blood. The receptors shown here come from a human donor in a cohort sampled during active COVID-19.

The chain carries TRBV28 and TRBJ2-1; unclear D gene. V was trimmed by 3 bases and J by 5 bases, leaving 2 bases between them. Germline assignment: CDR1 MDHEN and CDR2 SYDVKM. The CDR3 loop spans 11 amino acids. CDR3 protein: CASSFDNEQFF. The CDR3, as DNA: TGTGCCAGCAGTTTCGACAATGAGCAGTTCTTC. Variable domain in full (rest from reference TRBV28 and TRBJ2-1): DVKVTQSSRYLVKRTGEKVFLECVQDMDHENMFWYRQDPGLGLRLIYFSYDVKMKEKGDIPEGYSVSREKKERFSLILESASTNQTSMYLCASSFDNEQFFGPGTRLTVL.

The chain joins TRBV5-1 to TRBJ1-1; D perhaps matches TRBD1 (6 bases). CDR1 SGHRS and CDR2 YFSETQ come from the germline V gene. V lost 5 bases and J lost 3, with 11 bases in between. This CDR3 region has 13 residues. The CDR3 loop is CASRQGADTEAFF. Here the CDR3 DNA reads TGCGCCAGCAGACAGGGTGCGGACACTGAAGCTTTCTTT.

The count of this clone is one. V is TRBV19 and J is TRBJ2-4, with TRBD2 identical over 10 bases. The CDR3 covers 16 residues. V lost 4 bases and J lost 0; bases outside the gene matches: 3. Germline V CDR1 and CDR2: LNHDA, SQIVND (reference sequence). The CDR3 region is CASSRGLAVAKNIQYF. Written as DNA, the CDR3 is TGTGCCAGTAGTAGAGGACTAGCGGTAGCCAAAAACATTCAGTACTTC.

The DNA of the CDR3 is TGTGCCAGCAGTATCGGTTATGCTAGCACAGATACGCAGTATTTT. Its translation: CASSIGYASTDTQYF. This chain uses TRBV5-6 with TRBJ2-3; D gene ambiguous. The CDR3 runs 15 residues. Germline CDR1 is SGHDT and CDR2 is YYEEEE. Trimming cost V 5 bases and J 0 bases, with 13 bases left between them.

V gene TRBV7-2 combines with J gene TRBJ2-3, with 15 bases fitting TRBD2. Germline lookup yields CDR1 SGHTA and CDR2 FQGNSA. CDR3 length: 17 residues. The trim removed 5 bases at V and 5 bases at J, leaving 8 bases unmatched. The CDR3 coding sequence is TGTGCCAGCAGCGGGACTAGCGGGAGGCCGAAAGGAGATACGCAGTATTTT. Translated, it gives CASSGTSGRPKGDTQYF.

This rearrangement joins TRBV7-2 to TRBJ2-7, with TRBD2 as a possible D gene (7 bases). The germline V gene encodes CDR1 SGHTA and CDR2 FQGNSA. V lost 4 bases and J 2 bases, leaving 15 bases between the germline ends. CDR3 length: 15 residues. CDR3 in amino acids: CASSWGASGAYEQYF. CDR3 DNA: TGTGCCAGCAGCTGGGGGGCTAGCGGTGCCTACGAGCAGTACTTC.

This chain joins TRBV11-1 and TRBJ2-7; possibly TRBD2 for D (6 bases). Per germline, CDR1 SGHAT and CDR2 FQDESV (reference sequence). This CDR3 spans 15 amino acids. Trimming cost V 5 bases and J 0 bases, with 14 bases left between them. The CDR3 sequence is CASSARREPSYEQYF. The CDR3 DNA reads as TGTGCCAGCAGCGCGCGGCGGGAACCCTCCTACGAGCAGTACTTC.

The chain uses TRBV19 and TRBJ1-5; 8 bases agree with TRBD1. The V gene's germline CDR1 is LNHDA and CDR2 SQIVND (reference sequence). J lost 3 bases, V lost 9 bases, and 4 bases had no gene match. This CDR3 has 13 residues. CDR3 loop: CASQDRVNQPQHF. The CDR3 DNA reads TGTGCCAGCCAGGACAGGGTCAATCAGCCCCAGCATTTT. The full variable domain, completed using reference TRBV19 and TRBJ1-5, is DGGITQSPKYLFRKEGQNVTLSCEQNLNHDAMYWYRQDPGQGLRLIYYSQIVNDFQKGDIAEGYSVSREKKESFPLTVTSAQKNPTAFYLCASQDRVNQPQHFGDGTRLSIL.

The chain combines TRBV27 with TRBJ1-2, with TRBD1 matching 8 bases. The germline V gene encodes CDR1 MNHEY and CDR2 SMNVEV (reference sequence). The CDR3 spans 13 residues. After removal of 4 bases from V and 4 bases from J, the junction contained 2 bases not matched to a gene. Here the CDR3 DNA reads TGTGCCAGCAGTTACCAGGGGGCCTATGGCTACACCTTC. Translating gives CASSYQGAYGYTF.

V and J are TRBV6-5 and TRBJ2-7, with D unresolved. The CDR3 is 13 amino acids. Deletions cut 5 bases from V and 3 bases from J, with 11 bases between. Per germline, CDR1 MNHEY and CDR2 SVGAGI. CDR3 sequence: CASSTREDYEQYF. CDR3 in DNA: TGTGCCAGCAGTACTCGAGAAGACTACGAGCAGTACTTC.

The J gene is TRBJ2-1, the V gene TRBV11-3; 8 bases map to TRBD1. The CDR3 contains 15 residues. From germline, CDR1 is SGHNT and CDR2 YENEEA. Germline trimming cut 2 bases from V and 5 bases from J; bases unmatched to any gene: 5. The CDR3 protein is CASSLTGTGHNEQFF. The CDR3 DNA reads as TGTGCCAGCAGCTTAACCGGGACAGGACACAATGAGCAGTTCTTC.

This chain uses TRBV19 with TRBJ1-2; tentatively, D is TRBD1 (5 bases). The length of the CDR3 is 13 residues. Germline V CDR1 and CDR2: LNHDA, SQIVND (reference sequence). The ends were cut back, 6 bases at V and 5 bases at J, with 13 bases in the middle. This CDR3 reads CASRLAGEYGYTF. CDR3 nucleotide sequence: TGTGCCAGTAGGTTGGCGGGGGAGTATGGCTACACCTTC.

The V gene is TRBV7-2, the J gene TRBJ2-1, with D possibly being TRBD1 (6 bases). The CDR3 runs to 15 residues. Germline V lookup: CDR1 SGHTA, CDR2 FQGNSA. V shed 5 bases and J shed 2 bases, with 13 bases lying between them. The chain's CDR3 is CASSPDRTPYNEQFF. The CDR3 nucleotides are TGTGCCAGCAGCCCAGACAGGACCCCCTACAATGAGCAGTTCTTC.

The V gene is TRBV10-2, the J gene TRBJ1-1; weak D call: TRBD1 (6 bases). V dropped 4 bases and J dropped 8 bases, with 8 bases sitting between them. The CDR3 loop spans 11 amino acids. CDR1 WSHSY and CDR2 SAAADI come from the germline V gene. CDR3 DNA sequence: TGCGCCAGCAGTGCTCAGGGGGAAGCTTTCTTT. Translating gives CASSAQGEAFF.

This clone has just one count. J is TRBJ2-1 and V is TRBV28; 9 bases map to TRBD1. Trimming at V came to 6 bases and at J to 7 bases, leaving 10 bases not matched to a gene. Per the germline V gene, CDR1 is MDHEN and CDR2 is SYDVKM. The CDR3 loop spans 15 amino acids. The CDR3 protein is CASSHRDRARNEQFF. The DNA of the CDR3 is TGTGCCAGCAGCCACCGGGACAGGGCCAGGAATGAGCAGTTCTTC.

The CDR3 region has the DNA TGCAGCGTGGGACAGGGTTTGAGCACTGAAGCTTTCTTT. Translation gives CSVGQGLSTEAFF. The genes are TRBV29-1 and TRBJ1-1; 9 positions match TRBD1. V was pared by 6 bases and J by 4 bases, with 6 bases of the junction left unmatched. Germline V lookup: CDR1 SQVTM, CDR2 ANQGSEA. This CDR3 spans 13 amino acids. The full variable domain, its missing parts supplied by reference TRBV29-1 and TRBJ1-1, is SAVISQKPSRDICQRGTSLTIQCQVDSQVTMMFWYRQQPGQSLTLIATANQGSEATYESGFVIDKFPISRPNLTFSTLTVSNMSPEDSSIYLCSVGQGLSTEAFFGQGTRLTVV.

This chain uses TRBV18 with TRBJ2-5; D not certain. Germline V lookup: CDR1 KGHSH, CDR2 LQKENI. V shed 4 bases and J shed 0 bases, with 9 bases lying between them. The CDR3 spans 14 residues. The CDR3 DNA reads as TGTGCCAGCTCACTATCTACGAACCAAGAGACCCAGTACTTC. The encoded protein is CASSLSTNQETQYF.

The CDR3 DNA follows: TGTGCCAGCAGGCGTTGGGCATATACGCAGTATTTT. It specifies CASRRWAYTQYF. This chain connects TRBV12-3 or TRBV12-4 to TRBJ2-3; D gene uncertain. V lost 6 bases and J lost 7, with 11 bases in between. The CDR3 covers 12 residues.

The chain combines TRBV5-6 with TRBJ1-2, with D tentatively TRBD1 (6 bases). Per germline, CDR1 SGHDT and CDR2 YYEEEE. V lost 0 bases, J lost 5 bases, and 11 bases lay in between. This CDR3 has 14 residues. CDR3 region: CASSLEGDYYGYTF. The DNA for the CDR3 is TGTGCCAGCAGCTTGGAGGGGGATTATTATGGCTACACCTTC.

CDR3 in amino acids: CASSPWTDRGGYTF. DNA for the CDR3: TGTGCCAGCAGCCCCTGGACGGACAGGGGCGGCTACACCTTC. The V call is TRBV7-8, the J call TRBJ1-2; 9 bases align to TRBD1. The CDR3 spans 14 residues. V lost 5 bases, J lost 8 bases, and 9 bases stayed unmatched. CDR1 and CDR2 from the germline V gene are SGHVS and FQNEAQ.

In DNA form, the CDR3 reads TGTGCCAGCAGCCCATCGACAGACTATGGCTACACCTTC. Its translation is CASSPSTDYGYTF. The chain couples TRBV7-2 to TRBJ1-2; D is possibly TRBD1 (5 bases). Germline V lookup: CDR1 SGHTA, CDR2 FQGNSA. This CDR3 has 13 amino acids. V lost 5 bases, J lost 3 bases, and 10 bases lay in between.

The chain links TRBV9 to TRBJ2-3; no reliable D call. Germline assignment: CDR1 SGDLS and CDR2 YYNGEE. CDR3 length: 12 amino acids. V was trimmed by 0 bases and J by 6 bases, leaving 5 bases between them. In DNA, the CDR3 is TGTGCCAGCAGCGTAGCACTTGATACGCAGTATTTT. Translated, it gives CASSVALDTQYF.

The chain is built from TRBV10-3 and TRBJ1-2; 8 bases are shared with TRBD1. The CDR3 extends over 14 amino acids. The junction had 10 bases not matched to a gene; V was cut back by 6 bases and J by 7 bases. CDR1 is ENHRY and CDR2 is SYGVKD in the germline V gene. CDR3 region: CAIREAAGGSGYTF. CDR3 DNA: TGTGCCATCAGAGAGGCGGCAGGGGGCTCTGGCTACACCTTC.

Here the CDR3 reads CASSLDIGKETQYF. The CDR3 DNA reads TGTGCCAGCAGCTTAGATATCGGTAAAGAGACCCAGTACTTC. The rearrangement joins TRBV7-2 to TRBJ2-5; D gene ambiguous. This CDR3 has 14 amino acids. Germline values: CDR1 SGHTA, CDR2 FQGNSA. The germline V and J ends were trimmed by 1 base and 3 bases, with 9 bases remaining between them.